Listed below are T cell receptor beta chains from one sample, sequenced in a study of cytomegalovirus exposure and HLA in healthy donors. Measured with immunoSEQ multiplex PCR; TCRdb has only the in-frame clones, and not every one. Among some 110,000 clones listed, 74% were seen once. Sequencing was performed on PBMCs. The source of these receptors is a woman in her fifties or sixties in good health and CMV-seropositive. Both conserved end residues are part of each CDR3. D genes are given only for firm matches. A clone size is listed for some rows: how often the clone was seen (once, few, many), or a class if it is expanded.

j_call | v_call | d_call | clone_size | cdr3_aa | cdr3_nt
TRBJ1-6 | TRBV5-1 | . | once | CASSLAGGPGSPLHF | TGCGCCAGCAGCTTGGCCGGGGGGCCGGGCTCACCCCTCCACTTT
TRBJ2-7 | TRBV7-8 | . | . | CASTEGSLYEQYF | TGTGCCAGCACTGAGGGATCCCTCTACGAGCAGTACTTC
TRBJ2-3 | TRBV9 | TRBD2 | . | CASSSSGSPTDTQYF | TGTGCCAGCAGCTCTAGCGGGAGCCCCACAGATACGCAGTATTTT
TRBJ2-7 | TRBV29-1 | . | . | CSVTGDSSSYEQYF | TGCAGCGTCACAGGCGACAGCAGCTCCTACGAGCAGTACTTC
TRBJ1-5 | TRBV11-2 | . | . | CASSLDIGRAQPQHF | TGTGCCAGCAGCTTAGATATCGGCAGGGCTCAGCCCCAGCATTTT
TRBJ2-5 | TRBV10-3 | TRBD1 | . | CAIRQGEETQYF | TGTGCCATCAGGCAGGGGGAAGAGACCCAGTACTTC
TRBJ1-3 | TRBV30 | TRBD1 | . | CAWSVKGRGVAGNTIYF | TGTGCCTGGAGTGTTAAAGGCAGGGGGGTTGCTGGAAACACCATATATTTT
TRBJ2-5 | TRBV7-8 | . | . | CASSLASRDKETQYF | TGTGCCAGCAGCCTGGCCTCGCGGGATAAAGAGACCCAGTACTTC
TRBJ2-7 | TRBV7-2 | . | once | CASSFGTLTYEQYF | TGTGCCAGCAGCTTTGGGACACTGACCTACGAGCAGTACTTC
TRBJ1-5 | TRBV9 | . | few | CASSPWTDLQPQHF | TGTGCCAGCAGCCCCTGGACAGACCTTCAGCCCCAGCATTTT
TRBJ2-1 | TRBV4-3 | TRBD2 | . | CASSQGGGRGEQFF | TGCGCCAGCAGCCAAGGCGGGGGGCGCGGTGAGCAGTTCTTC
TRBJ1-1 | TRBV5-1 | TRBD1 | . | CASQGEYTEAFF | TGCGCCAGCCAGGGGGAATACACTGAAGCTTTCTTT
TRBJ2-5 | TRBV7-6 | . | . | CASSLAPQGLQETQYF | TGTGCCAGCAGCTTAGCCCCCCAGGGGCTCCAAGAGACCCAGTACTTC
TRBJ2-7 | TRBV5-1 | TRBD2 | few | CASSSGGASGVYEQYF | TGCGCCAGCAGCTCGGGTGGCGCTAGCGGGGTCTACGAGCAGTACTTC
TRBJ2-5 | TRBV6-1 | . | . | CASRIQETQYF | TGTGCCAGCAGAATACAAGAGACCCAGTACTTC
TRBJ1-2 | TRBV6-5 | TRBD1 | . | CASSYLPGQHNYGYTF | TGTGCCAGCAGTTACCTCCCGGGACAGCACAACTATGGCTACACCTTC
TRBJ1-1 | TRBV5-1 | . | . | CASSPGSTLPEAFF | TGCGCCAGCAGCCCTGGGTCGACTCTCCCTGAAGCTTTCTTT
TRBJ1-5 | TRBV29-1 | TRBD1 | once | CSVSTGGGNQPQHF | TGCAGCGTATCAACAGGGGGCGGCAATCAGCCCCAGCATTTT
TRBJ1-4 | TRBV19 | . | . | CASSIGNRLNEKLFF | TGTGCCAGTAGTATTGGTAACAGGCTAAATGAAAAACTGTTTTTT
TRBJ1-6 | TRBV25-1 | TRBD1 | . | CASSEYRRGNNSPLHF | TGTGCCAGCAGTGAATATCGCAGGGGGAATAATTCACCCCTCCACTTT
TRBJ1-2 | TRBV2 | TRBD1 | . | CASSEGQGPGYGYTF | TGTGCCAGCAGTGAGGGACAGGGACCAGGCTATGGCTACACCTTC
TRBJ1-1 | TRBV7-8 | TRBD1 | few | CASSLRTGGAGTEAFF | TGTGCCAGCAGCCTTCGGACAGGGGGCGCGGGCACTGAAGCTTTCTTT
TRBJ2-5 | TRBV5-1 | TRBD2 | few | CASRLAGGQETQYF | TGCGCCAGCAGACTAGCGGGGGGTCAAGAGACCCAGTACTTC
TRBJ1-2 | TRBV23-1 | TRBD1 | . | CASSQWVPTGFYGYTF | TGCGCCAGCAGTCAATGGGTCCCGACAGGGTTTTATGGCTACACCTTC
TRBJ1-6 | TRBV7-2 | TRBD1 | few | CASTHHRQGSPLHF | TGTGCCAGCACACACCACCGACAGGGCTCACCCCTCCACTTT
TRBJ2-7 | TRBV6-5 | . | . | CASSYASGGPYEQYF | TGTGCCAGCAGTTACGCATCAGGGGGGCCCTACGAGCAGTACTTC
TRBJ2-3 | TRBV6-4 | TRBD2 | . | CASSDSPSGGGTDTQYF | TGTGCCAGCAGTGACTCGCCTAGCGGGGGGGGGACAGATACGCAGTATTTT